The rows below give T cell receptor beta chains drawn from one sample of a study of T cells in Graves' hyperthyroidism and ophthalmopathy. Using its own MiXCR run on the multiplex PCR reads, TCRdb lists one record per CDR3 protein. Among some 380,000 distinct CDR3 sequences listed, about 13% were seen once. The sequencing input was blood. All receptors come from a man under 40 with Graves' hyperthyroidism that later progressed to Graves' ophthalmopathy. CDR3s include the opening cysteine and the closing phenylalanine or tryptophan. A D gene is named only where the DNA matches it firmly. Expanded clones are given a class, and other clones once, few, many or no size at all.

J: TRBJ2-7
V: TRBV6-5
D: .
size: many
length: 11
DNA: TGTGCCAGCAGTTACTCGGGGGAGCAGTACTTC
CDR3: CASSYSGEQYF

J: TRBJ1-5
V: TRBV28
D: .
size: many
length: 17
DNA: TGTGCCAGCACCAAGGCAACTTTCCCTTATAGCAATCAGCCCCAGCATTTT
CDR3: CASTKATFPYSNQPQHF

J: TRBJ1-3
V: TRBV30
D: .
size: few
length: 15
DNA: TGTGCCTGGAATTCCGTCGGGGGCGGTGGAAACACCATATATTTT
CDR3: CAWNSVGGGGNTIYF

J: TRBJ2-3
V: TRBV19
D: TRBD1
size: .
length: 19
DNA: TGTGCCAGTAGTATAGATATCTCTAGGGGAGACAGGGGTACAGATACGCAGTATTTT
CDR3: CASSIDISRGDRGTDTQYF

J: TRBJ1-1
V: TRBV7-2
D: TRBD1
size: many
length: 15
DNA: TGTGCCAGCAGCCCTCCGACAGGGGTTAACACTGAAGCTTTCTTT
CDR3: CASSPPTGVNTEAFF

J: TRBJ2-3
V: TRBV18
D: TRBD2
size: .
length: 16
DNA: TGTGCCAGCTCACCACCACGGGGGGTTAGCACAGATACGCAGTATTTT
CDR3: CASSPPRGVSTDTQYF

J: TRBJ2-3
V: TRBV7-9
D: .
size: .
length: 18
DNA: TGTGCCAGCAGCTTACATGATACGGGGGAACCCGGGGCAGATACGCAGTATTTT
CDR3: CASSLHDTGEPGADTQYF

J: TRBJ2-4
V: TRBV6-1
D: .
size: .
length: 15
DNA: TGTGCCAGCAGTGTTGGGGGGTCGCTACCAAACATTCAGTACTTC
CDR3: CASSVGGSLPNIQYF

J: TRBJ1-6
V: TRBV30
D: TRBD1
size: many
length: 14
DNA: TGTGCCTTTGACAGGGGGCAGGGTAATTCACCCCTCCACTTT
CDR3: CAFDRGQGNSPLHF

J: TRBJ2-3
V: TRBV24-1
D: .
size: few
length: 14
DNA: TGTGCCACCAGTGATCGACAGGGAGGGGATACGCAGTATTTT
CDR3: CATSDRQGGDTQYF

J: TRBJ2-1
V: TRBV20-1
D: .
size: many
length: 13
DNA: TGCAGTGCGAGCTGGAGCTCCTACAATGAGCAGTTCTTC
CDR3: CSASWSSYNEQFF

J: TRBJ2-3
V: TRBV7-3
D: .
size: few
length: 12
DNA: TGTGCCAGCAGCAAAGGGGGGGCGAAGCAGTATTTT
CDR3: CASSKGGAKQYF

J: TRBJ2-6
V: TRBV11-2
D: .
size: .
length: 15
DNA: TGTGCCAGCAGCCGAATCGGCTCTGGGGCCAACGTCCTGACTTTC
CDR3: CASSRIGSGANVLTF

J: TRBJ2-2
V: TRBV9
D: .
size: once
length: 16
DNA: TGTGCCAGCAGCGTATCCGGGACGGCTTACACCGGGCAGCTGTTTTTT
CDR3: CASSVSGTAYTGQLFF

J: TRBJ2-6
V: TRBV3-1
D: .
size: many
length: 14
DNA: TGTGCCAGCAGCCTAACCTCTGGGGCCAACGTCCTGACTTTC
CDR3: CASSLTSGANVLTF

J: TRBJ1-4
V: TRBV4-1
D: .
size: .
length: 15
DNA: TGCGCCAGCAGCCAAGAAGAGACTTATAATGAAAAACTGTTTTTT
CDR3: CASSQEETYNEKLFF

J: TRBJ2-5
V: TRBV20-1
D: .
size: many
length: 12
DNA: TGCAGTGCTAGCGGAGGGAAAGAGACCCAGTACTTC
CDR3: CSASGGKETQYF

J: TRBJ2-1
V: TRBV2
D: TRBD2
size: .
length: 14
DNA: TGTGCCAGCGATCGAAGCGGGGCGGGGAATGAGCAGTTCTTC
CDR3: CASDRSGAGNEQFF

J: TRBJ2-1
V: TRBV6-1
D: .
size: few
length: 14
DNA: TGTGCCAGCAAGGTGGGGCGGGGATACAATGAGCAGTTCTTC
CDR3: CASKVGRGYNEQFF

J: TRBJ1-2
V: TRBV9
D: TRBD1
size: few
length: 16
DNA: TGTGCCAGCAGCGCTCGGCGACAGGGATTCTTCTATGGCTACACCTTC
CDR3: CASSARRQGFFYGYTF

J: TRBJ2-3
V: TRBV12-3/TRBV12-4
D: .
size: many
length: 15
DNA: TGTGCCAGCAGTTTAGACTTCCCAAGCACAGATACGCAGTATTTT
CDR3: CASSLDFPSTDTQYF

J: TRBJ2-3
V: TRBV7-8
D: .
size: many
length: 14
DNA: TGTGCCAGCAGCTTATCCTGGGGTACCGATACGCAGTATTTT
CDR3: CASSLSWGTDTQYF

J: TRBJ2-3
V: TRBV28
D: TRBD2
size: many
length: 16
DNA: TGTGCCAGCAGTTCCCTCGGACTAGCGGTTACAGATACGCAGTATTTT
CDR3: CASSSLGLAVTDTQYF

J: TRBJ2-4
V: TRBV9
D: .
size: .
length: 16
DNA: TGTGCCAGCAGCGTAGGTAGCGGACTAGCCAAAAACATTCAGTACTTC
CDR3: CASSVGSGLAKNIQYF

J: TRBJ1-2
V: TRBV7-9
D: .
size: .
length: 13
DNA: TGTGCCAGCAGTAAACAGAACTCGTATGGCTACACCTTC
CDR3: CASSKQNSYGYTF

J: TRBJ2-2
V: TRBV20-1
D: .
size: few
length: 13
DNA: TGCAGTGCTAGTGGGGCGGCCACCGGGGAGCTGTTTTTT
CDR3: CSASGAATGELFF

J: TRBJ2-3
V: TRBV9
D: .
size: few
length: 15
DNA: TGTGCCAGCAGCCCCCACGTGGGCTCCACAGATACGCAGTATTTT
CDR3: CASSPHVGSTDTQYF

J: TRBJ2-1
V: TRBV10-2
D: TRBD2
size: few
length: 18
DNA: TGCGCCAGCAGAGGAGAAGCTCCTAGCGGGGGGGCATTCAGTGAGCAGTTCTTC
CDR3: CASRGEAPSGGAFSEQFF

J: TRBJ2-6
V: TRBV30
D: TRBD1
size: few
length: 16
DNA: TGTGCCTGGAGTGCCGGGACAGGGGCAGGGGCCAACGTCCTGACTTTC
CDR3: CAWSAGTGAGANVLTF

J: TRBJ2-7
V: TRBV5-5
D: .
size: .
length: 14
DNA: TGTGCCAGCAGCTTAGACAGCTTCAGGTACGAGCAGTACTTC
CDR3: CASSLDSFRYEQYF

J: TRBJ1-6
V: TRBV5-5
D: TRBD1
size: many
length: 16
DNA: TGTGCCAGCAGCCCACGGACAGGGGCCAATAATTCACCCCTCCACTTT
CDR3: CASSPRTGANNSPLHF

J: TRBJ2-5
V: TRBV7-8
D: .
size: many
length: 15
DNA: TGTGCCAGCAGCTTAGCGGGGGCCACACAAGAGACCCAGTACTTC
CDR3: CASSLAGATQETQYF

J: TRBJ2-2
V: TRBV2
D: .
size: many
length: 15
DNA: TGTGCCAGCAGGGGAAGGAGCGCGGGCACCGGGGAGCTGTTTTTT
CDR3: CASRGRSAGTGELFF

J: TRBJ2-2
V: TRBV20-1
D: .
size: .
length: 12
DNA: TGCAGTGCTACGGGGGGCCCCGGGGAGCTGTTTTTT
CDR3: CSATGGPGELFF

J: TRBJ1-2
V: TRBV10-2
D: .
size: many
length: 14
DNA: TGCGCCAGCAGTGAGCCTAGTTCAGGGCATGGCTACACCTTC
CDR3: CASSEPSSGHGYTF

J: TRBJ2-7
V: TRBV7-2
D: TRBD2
size: many
length: 15
DNA: TGTGCCAGCAGCTTAAGGGTAGCGGGGGTCTACGAGCAGTACTTC
CDR3: CASSLRVAGVYEQYF

J: TRBJ2-5
V: TRBV27
D: TRBD1
size: .
length: 13
DNA: TGTGCCAGCAGGAAACAGGGGGAAGAGACCCAGTACTTC
CDR3: CASRKQGEETQYF

J: TRBJ1-6
V: TRBV7-9
D: TRBD1
size: few
length: 15
DNA: TGTGCCAGCAGCCCACGGGACAGCTTAAATTCACCCCTCCACTTT
CDR3: CASSPRDSLNSPLHF

J: TRBJ1-2
V: TRBV28
D: .
size: many
length: 14
DNA: TGTGCCAGCAGTATACCGACAGGACCTTGGGGCTACACCTTC
CDR3: CASSIPTGPWGYTF

J: TRBJ2-3
V: TRBV5-4
D: .
size: .
length: 13
DNA: TGTGCCAGCAGCTGGCTAGCTAGTCGCACGCAGTATTTT
CDR3: CASSWLASRTQYF

J: TRBJ1-6
V: TRBV28
D: .
size: .
length: 12
DNA: TGTGCCAGCAGTTTCTGGGATTCACCCCTCCACTTT
CDR3: CASSFWDSPLHF